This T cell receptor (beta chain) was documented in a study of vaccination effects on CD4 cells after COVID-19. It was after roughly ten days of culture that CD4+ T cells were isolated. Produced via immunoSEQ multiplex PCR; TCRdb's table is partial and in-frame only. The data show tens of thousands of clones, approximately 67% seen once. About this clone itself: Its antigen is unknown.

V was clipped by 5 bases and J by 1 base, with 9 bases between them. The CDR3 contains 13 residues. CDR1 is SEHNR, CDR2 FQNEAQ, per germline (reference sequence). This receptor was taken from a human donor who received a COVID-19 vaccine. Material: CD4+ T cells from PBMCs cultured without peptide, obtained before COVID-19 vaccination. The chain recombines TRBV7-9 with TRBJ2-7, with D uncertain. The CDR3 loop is CASSAVWSYEQYF. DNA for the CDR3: TGTGCCAGCAGCGCCGTTTGGTCCTACGAGCAGTACTTC. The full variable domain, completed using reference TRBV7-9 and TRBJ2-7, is DTGVSQNPRHKITKRGQNVTFRCDPISEHNRLYWYRQTLGQGPEFLTYFQNEAQLEKSRLLSDRFSAERPKGSFSTLEIQRTEQGDSAMYLCASSAVWSYEQYFGPGTRLTVT.